This T cell receptor (beta chain) derives from a study of a mutant IDH1 vaccine in newly diagnosed glioma. Overall study context: Previous care, which was radiotherapy, temozolomide, or both, most often involved both. The study, taken as a whole, reports: Pseudoprogression appeared independent of alterations in top peripheral clonotypes.

As for time point: week 47, end of study. In every dose of vaccine, 300 ug of mutant IDH1 20-mer peptide was given alongside topical imiquimod. The vaccination schedule gave patients eight doses in weeks 1, 3, 5, 7, 11, 15, 19 and 23. Profiling relied on immunoSEQ multiplex PCR, and the TCRdb table lists in-frame clones only, not all of them. The data hold fewer than 70,000 clones, with roughly four fifths observed a single time. Germline-derived CDR1 and CDR2 are SGHVS and FQNEAQ. Between the trimmed V and J ends, which lost 7 bases and 6 bases, there was a span of 10 bases. CDR3 length: 11 residues. Regarding this clone: The target antigen is unknown.

The chain recombines TRBV7-8 with TRBJ2-7; D not resolved. Sequenced here: PBMCs, sampled from a glioma patient whose treatment included an IDH1 peptide vaccine. This TCR was sampled from a man in his thirties or forties with glioma. CDR3: CASTTLGEQYF. DNA of the CDR3: TGTGCCAGCACCACCCTGGGCGAGCAGTACTTC.